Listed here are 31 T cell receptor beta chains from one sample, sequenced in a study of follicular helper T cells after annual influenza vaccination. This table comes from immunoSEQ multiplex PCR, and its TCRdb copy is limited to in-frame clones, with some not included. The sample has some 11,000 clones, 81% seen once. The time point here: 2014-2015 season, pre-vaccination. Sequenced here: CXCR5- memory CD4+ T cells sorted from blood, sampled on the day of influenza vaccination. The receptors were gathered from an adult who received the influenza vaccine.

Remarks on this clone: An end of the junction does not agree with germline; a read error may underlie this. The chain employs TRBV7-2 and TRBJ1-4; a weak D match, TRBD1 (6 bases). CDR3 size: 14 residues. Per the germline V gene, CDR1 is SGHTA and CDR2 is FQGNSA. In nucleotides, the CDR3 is TGTGCCAGCAGCGTAGCGGGACACAAGGAAAAACTGTTTTTT. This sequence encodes CASSVAGHKEKLFF.

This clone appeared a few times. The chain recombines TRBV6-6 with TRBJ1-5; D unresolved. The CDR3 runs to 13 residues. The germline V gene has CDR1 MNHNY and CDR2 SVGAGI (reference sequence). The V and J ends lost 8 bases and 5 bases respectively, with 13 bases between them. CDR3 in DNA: TGTGCCAGCGCCCCTGGGGAGCATCAGCCCCAGCATTTT. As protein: CASAPGEHQPQHF.

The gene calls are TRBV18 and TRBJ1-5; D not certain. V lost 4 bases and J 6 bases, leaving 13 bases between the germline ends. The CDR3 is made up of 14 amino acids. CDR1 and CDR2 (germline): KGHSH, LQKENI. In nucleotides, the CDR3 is TGTGCCAGCTCACAAACAGCGGGCGGTCAGCCCCAGCATTTT. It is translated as CASSQTAGGQPQHF.

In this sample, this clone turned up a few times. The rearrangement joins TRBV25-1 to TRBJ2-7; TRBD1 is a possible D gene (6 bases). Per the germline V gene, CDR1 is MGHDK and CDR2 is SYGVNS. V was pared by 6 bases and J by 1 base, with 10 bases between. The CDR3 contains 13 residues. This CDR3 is CASRKQGSYEQYF. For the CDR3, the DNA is TGTGCCAGCAGGAAACAGGGATCCTACGAGCAGTACTTC.

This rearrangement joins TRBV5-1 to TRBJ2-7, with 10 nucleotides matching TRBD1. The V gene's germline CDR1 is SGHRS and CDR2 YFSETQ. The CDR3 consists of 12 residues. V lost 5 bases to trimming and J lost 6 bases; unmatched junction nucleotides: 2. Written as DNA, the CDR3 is TGCGCCAGCAGTGGGGACAGGGGCGAGCAGTACTTC. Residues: CASSGDRGEQYF.

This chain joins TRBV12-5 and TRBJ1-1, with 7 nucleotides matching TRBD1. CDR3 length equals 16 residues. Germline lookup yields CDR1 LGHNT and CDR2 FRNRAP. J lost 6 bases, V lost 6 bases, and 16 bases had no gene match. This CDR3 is CASGRSQGGRLAEAFF. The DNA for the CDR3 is TGTGCTAGTGGCCGGAGCCAAGGGGGCAGGTTGGCTGAAGCTTTCTTT.

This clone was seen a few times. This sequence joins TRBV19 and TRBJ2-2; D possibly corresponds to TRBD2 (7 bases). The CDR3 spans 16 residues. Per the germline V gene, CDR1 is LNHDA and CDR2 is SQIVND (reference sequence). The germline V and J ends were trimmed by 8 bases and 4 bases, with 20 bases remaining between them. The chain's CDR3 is CASRDGRVGGTGELFF. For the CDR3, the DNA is TGTGCCAGTCGAGATGGGAGGGTAGGGGGCACCGGGGAGCTGTTTTTT.

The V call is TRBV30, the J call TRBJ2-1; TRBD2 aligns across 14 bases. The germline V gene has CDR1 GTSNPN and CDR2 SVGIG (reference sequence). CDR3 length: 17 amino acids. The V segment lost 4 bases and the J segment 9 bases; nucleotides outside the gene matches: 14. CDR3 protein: CAWIRWAGTSGRPEQFF. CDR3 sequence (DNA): TGTGCCTGGATTAGATGGGCCGGGACTAGCGGGAGACCTGAGCAGTTCTTC.

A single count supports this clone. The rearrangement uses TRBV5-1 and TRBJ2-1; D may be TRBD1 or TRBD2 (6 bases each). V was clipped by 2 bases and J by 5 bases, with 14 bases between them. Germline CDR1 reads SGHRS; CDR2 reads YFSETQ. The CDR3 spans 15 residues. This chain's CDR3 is CASSFGGRPDNEQFF. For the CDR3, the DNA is TGCGCCAGCAGCTTTGGGGGGCGTCCGGACAATGAGCAGTTCTTC. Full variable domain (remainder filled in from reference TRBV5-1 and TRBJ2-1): KAGVTQTPRYLIKTRGQQVTLSCSPISGHRSVSWYQQTPGQGLQFLFEYFSETQRNKGNFPGRFSGRQFSNSRSEMNVSTLELGDSALYLCASSFGGRPDNEQFFGPGTRLTVL.

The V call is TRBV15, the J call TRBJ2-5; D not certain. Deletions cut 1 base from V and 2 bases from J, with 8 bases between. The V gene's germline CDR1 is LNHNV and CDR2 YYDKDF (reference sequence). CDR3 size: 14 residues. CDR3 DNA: TGTGCCACCAGCAGAGGTCCCAGGCAAGAGACCCAGTACTTC. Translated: CATSRGPRQETQYF.

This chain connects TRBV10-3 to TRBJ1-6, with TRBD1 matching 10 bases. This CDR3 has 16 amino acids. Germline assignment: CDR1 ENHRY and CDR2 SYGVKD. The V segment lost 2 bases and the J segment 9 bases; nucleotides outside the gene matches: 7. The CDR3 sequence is CAISEATGTGASPLHF. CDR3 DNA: TGTGCCATCAGTGAGGCGACCGGGACAGGGGCTTCACCCCTCCACTTT.

In DNA form, the CDR3 reads TGTGCCAGCAGTAATAGGTACAATGAGCAGTTCTTC. Its protein product is CASSNRYNEQFF. The rearrangement links TRBV6-6 to TRBJ2-1; D call uncertain. The CDR3 is 12 amino acids. CDR1 and CDR2 from the germline V gene are MNHNY and SVGAGI (reference sequence). The V gene lost 5 bases and the J gene lost 4 bases, with 6 bases spanning the gap.

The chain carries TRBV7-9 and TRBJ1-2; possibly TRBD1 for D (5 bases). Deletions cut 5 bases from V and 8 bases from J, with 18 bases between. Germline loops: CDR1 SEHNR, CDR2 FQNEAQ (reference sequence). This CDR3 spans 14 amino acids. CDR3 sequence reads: CASSTGRTIGGYTF. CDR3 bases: TGTGCCAGCAGCACAGGACGAACCATAGGGGGCTACACCTTC.

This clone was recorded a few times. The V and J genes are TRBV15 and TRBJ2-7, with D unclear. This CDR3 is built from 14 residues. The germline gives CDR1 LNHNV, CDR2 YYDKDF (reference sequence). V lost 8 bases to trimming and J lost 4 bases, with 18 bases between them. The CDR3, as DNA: TGTGCCACCTCCGTCCAGCTGAGCAATTACGAGCAGTACTTC. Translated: CATSVQLSNYEQYF.

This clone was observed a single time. The CDR3 DNA reads TGTGCCAGCAGACGGACAGGAGATACGCAGTATTTT. Protein: CASRRTGDTQYF. The chain recombines TRBV7-2 with TRBJ2-3; 7 nucleotides agree with TRBD1. Germline lookup yields CDR1 SGHTA and CDR2 FQGNSA. J gave up 5 bases and V 6 bases, and 2 bases lay outside the gene matches. The CDR3 sequence is 12 residues long.

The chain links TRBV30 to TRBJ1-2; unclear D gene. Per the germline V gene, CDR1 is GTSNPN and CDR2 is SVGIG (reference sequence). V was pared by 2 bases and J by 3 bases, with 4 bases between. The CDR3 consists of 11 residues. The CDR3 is CAWSRDYGYTF. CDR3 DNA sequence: TGTGCCTGGAGTAGGGACTATGGCTACACCTTC.

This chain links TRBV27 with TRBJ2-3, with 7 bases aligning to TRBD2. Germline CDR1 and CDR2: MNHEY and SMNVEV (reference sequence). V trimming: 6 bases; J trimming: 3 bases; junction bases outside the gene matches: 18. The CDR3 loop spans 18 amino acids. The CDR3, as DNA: TGTGCCAGCAGCTCCCCCGCTTGGGGGGGGACTGAAACAGATACGCAGTATTTT. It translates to CASSSPAWGGTETDTQYF.

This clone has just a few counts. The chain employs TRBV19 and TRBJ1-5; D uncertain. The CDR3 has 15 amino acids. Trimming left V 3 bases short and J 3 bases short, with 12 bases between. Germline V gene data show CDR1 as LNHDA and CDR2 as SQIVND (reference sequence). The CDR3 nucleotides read TGTGCCAGTAGTATGCGCGGGAACCCCAATCAGCCCCAGCATTTT. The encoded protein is CASSMRGNPNQPQHF.

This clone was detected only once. CDR3 loop: CASSLTGLNTEAFF. For the CDR3, the DNA is TGTGCCAGCAGCTTGACAGGGTTGAACACTGAAGCTTTCTTT. V gene TRBV7-8 combines with J gene TRBJ1-1; 7 bases match TRBD1. Germline trimming cut 3 bases from V and 0 bases from J; bases unmatched to any gene: 1. CDR3 size: 14 residues. Looked up from germline, CDR1 is SGHVS and CDR2 is FQNEAQ.

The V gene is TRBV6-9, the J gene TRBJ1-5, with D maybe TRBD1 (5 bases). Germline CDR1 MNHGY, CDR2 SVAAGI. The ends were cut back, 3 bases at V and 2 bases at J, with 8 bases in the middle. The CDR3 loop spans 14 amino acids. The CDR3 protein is CASSYSGGNQPQHF. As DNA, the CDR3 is TGTGCCAGCAGTTACTCGGGGGGCAATCAGCCCCAGCATTTT.

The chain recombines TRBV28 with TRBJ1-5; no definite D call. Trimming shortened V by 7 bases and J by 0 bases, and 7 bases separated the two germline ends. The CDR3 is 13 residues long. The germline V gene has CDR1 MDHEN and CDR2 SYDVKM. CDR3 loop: CASTTHSNQPQHF. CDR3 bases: TGTGCCAGCACCACCCATAGCAATCAGCCCCAGCATTTT.

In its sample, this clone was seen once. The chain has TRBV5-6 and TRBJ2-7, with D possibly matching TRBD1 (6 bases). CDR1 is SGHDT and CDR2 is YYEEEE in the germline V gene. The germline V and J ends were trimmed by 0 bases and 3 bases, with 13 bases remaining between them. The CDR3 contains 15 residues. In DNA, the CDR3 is TGTGCCAGCAGCTTGGGTGGGGACAACCACTACGAGCAGTACTTC. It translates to CASSLGGDNHYEQYF.

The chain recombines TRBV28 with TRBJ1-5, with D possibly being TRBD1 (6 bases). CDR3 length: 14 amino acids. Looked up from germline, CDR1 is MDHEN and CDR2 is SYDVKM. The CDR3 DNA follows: TGTGCTTGTGGGGGGCTTTATAGCAATCAGCCCCAGCATTTT. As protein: CACGGLYSNQPQHF.

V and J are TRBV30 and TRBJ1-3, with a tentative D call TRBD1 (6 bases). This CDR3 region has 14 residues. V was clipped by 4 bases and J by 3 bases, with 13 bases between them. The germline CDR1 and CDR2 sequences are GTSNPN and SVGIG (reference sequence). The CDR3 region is CAWTRGGFGNTIYF. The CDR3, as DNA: TGTGCCTGGACTCGAGGGGGATTTGGAAACACCATATATTTT.

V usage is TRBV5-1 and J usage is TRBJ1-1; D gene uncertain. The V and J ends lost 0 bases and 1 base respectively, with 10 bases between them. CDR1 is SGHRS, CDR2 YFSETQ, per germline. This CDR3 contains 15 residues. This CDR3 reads CASSLDSSWNTEAFF. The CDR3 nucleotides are TGCGCCAGCAGCTTGGATAGCTCGTGGAACACTGAAGCTTTCTTT. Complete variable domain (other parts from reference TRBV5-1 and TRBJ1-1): KAGVTQTPRYLIKTRGQQVTLSCSPISGHRSVSWYQQTPGQGLQFLFEYFSETQRNKGNFPGRFSGRQFSNSRSEMNVSTLELGDSALYLCASSLDSSWNTEAFFGQGTRLTVV.

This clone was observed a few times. The CDR3 sequence: CASSLGERLSRNEQFF. The CDR3 DNA sequence: TGTGCCAGCAGCCTAGGTGAGAGATTGTCACGCAATGAGCAGTTCTTC. The rearrangement uses TRBV5-4 and TRBJ2-1; D is unclear. CDR3 size: 16 residues. Germline-derived CDR1 and CDR2 are SGHNT and YYREEE (reference sequence). The ends were cut back, 4 bases at V and 6 bases at J, with 20 bases in the middle. The full variable domain, in which reference TRBV5-4 and TRBJ2-1 provide the parts outside the CDR3, is ETGVTQSPTHLIKTRGQQVTLRCSSQSGHNTVSWYQQALGQGPQFIFQYYREEENGRGNFPPRFSGLQFPNYSSELNVNALELDDSALYLCASSLGERLSRNEQFFGPGTRLTVL.

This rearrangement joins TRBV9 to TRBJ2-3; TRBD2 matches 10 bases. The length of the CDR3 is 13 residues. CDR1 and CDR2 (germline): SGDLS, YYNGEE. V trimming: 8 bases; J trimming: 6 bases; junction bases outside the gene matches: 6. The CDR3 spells CARQSGRADTQYF. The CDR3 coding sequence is TGTGCCAGGCAGAGCGGGAGGGCTGATACGCAGTATTTT.

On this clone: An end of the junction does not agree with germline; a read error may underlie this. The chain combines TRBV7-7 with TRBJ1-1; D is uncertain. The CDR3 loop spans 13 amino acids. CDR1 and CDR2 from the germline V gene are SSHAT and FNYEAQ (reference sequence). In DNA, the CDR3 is TGTGCTAGCAGCAAAGATGCGAACACTGAAGCTTTCTTT. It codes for CASSKDANTEAFF.

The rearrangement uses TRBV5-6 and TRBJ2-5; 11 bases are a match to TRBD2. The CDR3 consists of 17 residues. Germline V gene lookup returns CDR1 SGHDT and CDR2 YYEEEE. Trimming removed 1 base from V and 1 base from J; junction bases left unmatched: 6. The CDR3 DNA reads TGTGCCAGCAGCTTGTTAGGGACTAGCGGACTCCAAGAGACCCAGTACTTC. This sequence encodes CASSLLGTSGLQETQYF.

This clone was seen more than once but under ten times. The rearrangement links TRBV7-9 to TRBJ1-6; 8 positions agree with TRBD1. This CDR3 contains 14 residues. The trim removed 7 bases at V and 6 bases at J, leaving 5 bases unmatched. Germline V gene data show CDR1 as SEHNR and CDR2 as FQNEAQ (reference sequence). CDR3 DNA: TGTGCCAGCACCAGTGGACAGGGTAATTCACCCCTCCACTTT. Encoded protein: CASTSGQGNSPLHF.

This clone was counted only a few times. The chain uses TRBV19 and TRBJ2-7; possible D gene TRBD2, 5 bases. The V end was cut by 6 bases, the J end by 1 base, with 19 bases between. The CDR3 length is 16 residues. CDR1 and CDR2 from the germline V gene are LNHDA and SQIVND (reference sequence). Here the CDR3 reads CASSGDSNARSYEQYF. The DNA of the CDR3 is TGTGCCAGTAGCGGGGATTCGAATGCGAGGTCCTACGAGCAGTACTTC.